Listed here are 13 T cell receptor beta chains from one sample, sequenced in a study of blood T cell repertoires in COVID-19. Sequencing used immunoSEQ multiplex PCR; TCRdb keeps in-frame clones, though not all of them. Counted here are approximately 99,000 clones, less than 85% occurring once; the ten biggest clones make up around a sixth. Specimen: peripheral blood. The receptors stem from a woman at least 80 years old with active or convalescent COVID-19.

This clone was observed a few times. V and J are TRBV15 and TRBJ2-2; D not resolved. This CDR3 region has 15 residues. V was trimmed by 0 bases and J by 6 bases, leaving 11 bases between them. Germline lookup yields CDR1 LNHNV and CDR2 YYDKDF (reference sequence). The CDR3 is CATSRDLAGSGELFF. The CDR3 DNA is TGTGCCACCAGCAGAGATCTTGCAGGATCCGGGGAGCTGTTTTTT.

The chain employs TRBV6-2 or TRBV6-3 and TRBJ2-4; maybe TRBD2 (5 bases). Germline assignment: CDR1 MNHEY and CDR2 SVGEGT. Deletions cut 0 bases from V and 1 base from J, with 10 bases between. CDR3 length equals 16 residues. In nucleotides, the CDR3 is TGTGCCAGCAGTTACTCTCGGACTGAGGCCAAAAACATTCAGTACTTC. Translation gives CASSYSRTEAKNIQYF.

This clone was observed a few times. The V call is TRBV7-8, the J call TRBJ1-2, with TRBD1 matching over 7 bases. Per germline, CDR1 SGHVS and CDR2 FQNEAQ. The V gene end was trimmed by 1 base and the J gene end by 5 bases; junction bases not matched to a gene: 7. The CDR3 has 15 residues. CDR3 region: CASSLVQGTGYGYTF. DNA of the CDR3: TGTGCCAGCAGCTTAGTACAGGGGACTGGATATGGCTACACCTTC.

J is TRBJ2-5 and V is TRBV9; the match to TRBD1 covers 8 bases. Unmatched junction bases numbered 15, after V lost 3 bases and J lost 5 bases. This CDR3 has 17 amino acids. Germline V lookup: CDR1 SGDLS, CDR2 YYNGEE. For the CDR3, the DNA is TGTGCCAGCAGCGCTTCGCTACGGACAGGGATGGGGGAGACCCAGTACTTC. Its translation is CASSASLRTGMGETQYF.

This sequence joins TRBV2 and TRBJ2-2; 10 bases fit TRBD2. This CDR3 is built from 15 residues. Germline values: CDR1 SNHLY, CDR2 FYNNEI. V shed 6 bases, J shed 7 bases, and the junction held 8 bases outside the gene matches. CDR3 sequence (DNA): TGTGCCAGCAGCGCCGCTAGCGGGAGCGTCGGGGAGCTGTTTTTT. Protein: CASSAASGSVGELFF.

This sequence joins TRBV7-8 and TRBJ2-1; 8 bases match TRBD1. There are 21 residues in the CDR3. J lost 3 bases, V lost 1 base, and 20 bases had no gene match. The V gene's germline CDR1 is SGHVS and CDR2 FQNEAQ. CDR3: CASSLVIGQGSSGILYNEQFF. CDR3 sequence (DNA): TGTGCCAGCAGCTTAGTCATAGGACAGGGTAGCAGTGGCATACTCTACAATGAGCAGTTCTTC.

At least ten counts were recorded for this clone. The chain employs TRBV2 and TRBJ1-3; the match to TRBD1 covers 8 bases. V lost 5 bases, J lost 4 bases, and 7 bases stayed unmatched. This CDR3 contains 15 residues. The germline V gene has CDR1 SNHLY and CDR2 FYNNEI. The CDR3 loop reads CASSMDRASGNTIYF. The CDR3 DNA sequence: TGTGCCAGCAGTATGGACAGGGCTTCCGGAAACACCATATATTTT.

The V and J genes are TRBV19 and TRBJ2-1; the D is unclear. Looked up from germline, CDR1 is LNHDA and CDR2 is SQIVND (reference sequence). The CDR3 loop spans 15 amino acids. Trimming took 3 bases from V and 0 from J, leaving 9 bases between them. The CDR3 DNA reads TGTGCCAGTAGTATTCGACACCTCTCCTACAATGAGCAGTTCTTC. This encodes CASSIRHLSYNEQFF.

The chain joins TRBV6-4 to TRBJ2-3; no reliable D call. From germline, CDR1 is MRHNA and CDR2 SNTAGT. The length of the CDR3 is 13 residues. Trimming pared 3 bases from V and 3 bases from J, leaving 7 bases between. CDR3 sequence: CASSESSTDTQYF. Written as DNA, the CDR3 is TGTGCCAGCAGTGAGTCCAGTACAGATACGCAGTATTTT.

The V call is TRBV2, the J call TRBJ1-5, with D possibly TRBD1 on 5 matching bases. V lost 6 bases, J lost 5 bases, and 8 bases lay in between. The CDR3 is 12 amino acids. The germline V gene has CDR1 SNHLY and CDR2 FYNNEI. The CDR3 region has the DNA TGTGCCAGCAGGGGGGAGGATCAGCCCCAGCATTTT. It encodes CASRGEDQPQHF.

V is TRBV19 and J is TRBJ2-2; perhaps TRBD2 as D (5 bases). Trimming cost V 3 bases and J 3 bases, with 20 bases left between them. The germline gives CDR1 LNHDA, CDR2 SQIVND (reference sequence). The CDR3 runs 18 residues. Here the CDR3 DNA reads TGTGCCAGTAGTATCTCCCCCCCGGGGAATTCGTACACCGGGGAGCTGTTTTTT. It codes for CASSISPPGNSYTGELFF.

The gene calls are TRBV12-3 or TRBV12-4 and TRBJ1-2; D is perhaps TRBD1 (5 bases). This CDR3 contains 13 residues. V lost 6 bases, J lost 7 bases, and 15 bases lay in between. CDR3 protein: CASSLRGLLGYTF. CDR3 coding DNA: TGTGCCAGCAGCCTACGGGGACTGCTTGGCTACACCTTC.

V is TRBV7-7 and J is TRBJ2-3, with TRBD2 identical over 12 bases. The junction had 9 bases not matched to a gene; V was cut back by 0 bases and J by 5 bases. The CDR3 contains 18 residues. Germline V gives CDR1 SSHAT, CDR2 FNYEAQ (reference sequence). CDR3 DNA sequence: TGTGCCAGCAGCTTAGCGATGCTAGCGGGAGGGCCAGGAGATACGCAGTATTTT. Translated: CASSLAMLAGGPGDTQYF.